Listed below are T cell receptor beta chains from one sample, sequenced in a study of T-cell reconstitution after alpha-beta-depleted transplantation in children. TCRdb independently ran MiXCR on the PCR reads; one entry per CDR3 protein. The sample gives 200,000 to 300,000 distinct CDR3 sequences, more than 20% of which show up once; under 5.5% is in the top ten. The material was PBMCs, mostly from graft donor cells, obtained 360 days after TCRalphabeta/CD19-depleted stem cell transplant. The receptors stem from a female patient aged 2 to 10 who had a stem cell transplant for congenital amegakaryocytic thrombocytopenia, so the T cells may come from the graft donor. Both conserved end residues are part of each CDR3. The order of the fields is CDR3 length, D gene, V gene, J gene, clone size, CDR3 protein, CDR3 DNA. A D gene is named only where the DNA matches it firmly. Some rows mark clone size as missing; the rest say once, few, many or name a class of expanded clone.

len: 17
d_gene: .
v_gene: TRBV20-1
j_gene: TRBJ2-7
abundance: .
CDR3aa: CSALFRGMAGMGGEQYF
CDR3nt: TGCAGTGCACTGTTCAGGGGAATGGCCGGAATGGGGGGGGAGCAGTACTTC

len: 13
d_gene: .
v_gene: TRBV12-3/TRBV12-4
j_gene: TRBJ1-5
abundance: .
CDR3aa: CASSYRESQPQHF
CDR3nt: TGTGCCAGCAGTTACAGGGAAAGTCAGCCCCAGCATTTT

len: 10
d_gene: .
v_gene: TRBV20-1
j_gene: TRBJ2-3
abundance: .
CDR3aa: CSARPDVMYF
CDR3nt: TGCAGTGCTAGACCCGATGTTATGTATTTT

len: 16
d_gene: TRBD1
v_gene: TRBV12-3/TRBV12-4
j_gene: TRBJ1-3
abundance: few
CDR3aa: CASKRHRDRGTNTIYF
CDR3nt: TGTGCCAGCAAAAGACACCGGGACAGGGGGACAAACACCATATATTTT

len: 17
d_gene: .
v_gene: TRBV5-1
j_gene: TRBJ1-4
abundance: few
CDR3aa: CASSLFDRSATNEKLFF
CDR3nt: TGCGCCAGCAGCTTGTTCGACAGGTCTGCAACTAATGAAAAACTGTTTTTT

len: 15
d_gene: .
v_gene: TRBV7-6
j_gene: TRBJ1-5
abundance: .
CDR3aa: CASSLTPGRFQPQHF
CDR3nt: TGTGCCAGCAGCTTAACCCCAGGTCGTTTCCAGCCCCAGCATTTT

len: 14
d_gene: .
v_gene: TRBV9
j_gene: TRBJ2-7
abundance: few
CDR3aa: CASSTSTASYEQYF
CDR3nt: TGTGCCAGCAGCACCTCGACGGCCTCCTACGAGCAGTACTTC

len: 14
d_gene: .
v_gene: TRBV7-2
j_gene: TRBJ2-1
abundance: many
CDR3aa: CATHLPGDYNEQFF
CDR3nt: TGTGCCACCCATTTGCCCGGGGACTACAATGAGCAGTTCTTC

len: 15
d_gene: TRBD1
v_gene: TRBV12-3/TRBV12-4
j_gene: TRBJ1-5
abundance: few
CDR3aa: CASSLMGQRMEAQHF
CDR3nt: TGTGCCAGCAGTTTAATGGGACAGCGGATGGAGGCCCAGCATTTT

len: 15
d_gene: TRBD2
v_gene: TRBV29-1
j_gene: TRBJ2-1
abundance: few
CDR3aa: CSVEGPSGRRDEQFF
CDR3nt: TGCAGCGTTGAAGGGCCTAGCGGGAGGCGGGATGAGCAGTTCTTC

len: 19
d_gene: TRBD2
v_gene: TRBV5-4
j_gene: TRBJ2-1
abundance: .
CDR3aa: CASSLARGSGARSYNEQFF
CDR3nt: TGTGCCAGCAGCTTGGCCCGGGGTAGCGGGGCCCGCTCCTACAATGAGCAGTTCTTC

len: 13
d_gene: .
v_gene: TRBV28
j_gene: TRBJ2-5
abundance: many
CDR3aa: CASSLQAQETQYF
CDR3nt: TGTGCCAGCAGTTTACAGGCCCAAGAGACCCAGTACTTC

len: 14
d_gene: TRBD1
v_gene: TRBV2
j_gene: TRBJ2-5
abundance: .
CDR3aa: CASSGDRLVETQYF
CDR3nt: TGTGCCAGCAGCGGGGACAGGCTCGTAGAGACCCAGTACTTC

len: 13
d_gene: .
v_gene: TRBV5-1
j_gene: TRBJ2-7
abundance: few
CDR3aa: CASSLWQSYEQYF
CDR3nt: TGCGCCAGCAGCTTGTGGCAGAGCTACGAGCAGTACTTC

len: 13
d_gene: TRBD1
v_gene: TRBV7-8
j_gene: TRBJ1-1
abundance: .
CDR3aa: CASGTGRDTEAFF
CDR3nt: TGTGCCAGCGGGACAGGGAGAGACACTGAAGCTTTCTTT

len: 13
d_gene: TRBD2
v_gene: TRBV12-3/TRBV12-4
j_gene: TRBJ2-1
abundance: many
CDR3aa: CASIGGALDEQFF
CDR3nt: TGTGCCAGCATCGGGGGGGCACTAGATGAGCAGTTCTTC

len: 16
d_gene: TRBD2
v_gene: TRBV10-3
j_gene: TRBJ2-1
abundance: few
CDR3aa: CAISEFPSGRRIEQFF
CDR3nt: TGTGCCATCAGTGAGTTCCCTAGCGGGAGACGGATTGAGCAGTTCTTC

len: 15
d_gene: TRBD2
v_gene: TRBV20-1
j_gene: TRBJ2-3
abundance: .
CDR3aa: CSASSRDYQTDTQYF
CDR3nt: TGCAGTGCATCATCCCGGGACTATCAGACAGATACGCAGTATTTT

len: 15
d_gene: .
v_gene: TRBV14
j_gene: TRBJ2-1
abundance: .
CDR3aa: CASSQRGDWYNEQFF
CDR3nt: TGTGCCAGCAGCCAGAGGGGCGACTGGTACAATGAGCAGTTCTTC

len: 14
d_gene: TRBD1
v_gene: TRBV4-1
j_gene: TRBJ2-3
abundance: many
CDR3aa: CASRPTGVKDTQYF
CDR3nt: TGCGCCAGCAGACCGACAGGGGTAAAAGATACGCAGTATTTT

len: 15
d_gene: .
v_gene: TRBV12-3/TRBV12-4
j_gene: TRBJ2-2
abundance: many
CDR3aa: CASSPTRVGTGELFF
CDR3nt: TGTGCCAGCAGTCCCACCAGGGTCGGCACCGGGGAGCTGTTTTTT

len: 11
d_gene: .
v_gene: TRBV2
j_gene: TRBJ2-1
abundance: many
CDR3aa: CASLVGWEQFF
CDR3nt: TGTGCCAGCCTCGTAGGTTGGGAGCAGTTCTTC

len: 16
d_gene: .
v_gene: TRBV7-8
j_gene: TRBJ2-2
abundance: .
CDR3aa: CASSPWLRRETGELFF
CDR3nt: TGTGCCAGCAGCCCCTGGCTCCGAAGAGAAACCGGGGAGCTGTTTTTT

len: 17
d_gene: TRBD1
v_gene: TRBV5-1
j_gene: TRBJ2-7
abundance: .
CDR3aa: CASSRKPGDRSTYEQYF
CDR3nt: TGCGCCAGCAGCCGAAAACCGGGGGACAGGTCTACCTACGAGCAGTACTTC

len: 13
d_gene: TRBD1
v_gene: TRBV12-3/TRBV12-4
j_gene: TRBJ2-4
abundance: many
CDR3aa: CASRAGTEDIQYF
CDR3nt: TGTGCCAGCAGGGCCGGGACAGAAGACATTCAGTACTTC

len: 15
d_gene: .
v_gene: TRBV6-5
j_gene: TRBJ2-1
abundance: .
CDR3aa: CASSYFAGAHNEQFF
CDR3nt: TGTGCCAGCAGTTATTTTGCAGGGGCACACAATGAGCAGTTCTTC

len: 16
d_gene: .
v_gene: TRBV12-3/TRBV12-4
j_gene: TRBJ2-4
abundance: .
CDR3aa: CASSLHPGAAKNIQYF
CDR3nt: TGTGCCAGCAGTTTACATCCGGGGGCGGCCAAAAACATTCAGTACTTC

len: 12
d_gene: .
v_gene: TRBV20-1
j_gene: TRBJ2-5
abundance: few
CDR3aa: CSARGHQETQYF
CDR3nt: TGCAGTGCTAGAGGACACCAAGAGACCCAGTACTTC

len: 16
d_gene: .
v_gene: TRBV20-1
j_gene: TRBJ2-1
abundance: .
CDR3aa: CSARFSIPDFYNEQFF
CDR3nt: TGCAGTGCTAGGTTTTCTATCCCAGACTTTTACAATGAGCAGTTCTTC

len: 14
d_gene: .
v_gene: TRBV6-4
j_gene: TRBJ2-3
abundance: few
CDR3aa: CASSRGSTTDTQYF
CDR3nt: TGTGCCAGCAGTCGGGGGTCGACCACAGATACGCAGTATTTT

len: 14
d_gene: TRBD2
v_gene: TRBV29-1
j_gene: TRBJ2-1
abundance: .
CDR3aa: CSVGLASSYNEQFF
CDR3nt: TGCAGCGTTGGACTAGCGAGCTCCTACAATGAGCAGTTCTTC

len: 13
d_gene: .
v_gene: TRBV12-3/TRBV12-4
j_gene: TRBJ2-1
abundance: .
CDR3aa: CASSSYRAGVEFF
CDR3nt: TGTGCCAGCAGTTCCTACAGGGCTGGGGTCGAGTTCTTC

len: 14
d_gene: TRBD1
v_gene: TRBV19
j_gene: TRBJ2-3
abundance: .
CDR3aa: CASARDRATDTQYF
CDR3nt: TGTGCCAGTGCCCGGGACAGGGCGACAGATACGCAGTATTTT

len: 14
d_gene: TRBD1
v_gene: TRBV5-1
j_gene: TRBJ1-2
abundance: few
CDR3aa: CASSPGQGIYGYTF
CDR3nt: TGCGCCAGCAGCCCGGGACAGGGGATCTATGGCTACACCTTC

len: 15
d_gene: TRBD1
v_gene: TRBV11-2
j_gene: TRBJ2-5
abundance: .
CDR3aa: CASSLAGRGQETQYF
CDR3nt: TGTGCCAGCAGCTTAGCGGGCAGGGGGCAAGAGACCCAGTACTTC

len: 14
d_gene: .
v_gene: TRBV2
j_gene: TRBJ2-1
abundance: .
CDR3aa: CASSPGRSYNEQFF
CDR3nt: TGTGCCAGCAGTCCAGGTCGTTCCTACAATGAGCAGTTCTTC

len: 15
d_gene: TRBD1
v_gene: TRBV11-1
j_gene: TRBJ2-3
abundance: few
CDR3aa: CASSPRDRGTDTQYF
CDR3nt: TGTGCCAGCAGCCCGAGGGACAGGGGCACAGATACGCAGTATTTT

len: 13
d_gene: .
v_gene: TRBV14
j_gene: TRBJ1-2
abundance: few
CDR3aa: CASSQIRGYGYTF
CDR3nt: TGTGCCAGCAGCCAAATTCGGGGGTATGGCTACACCTTC

len: 12
d_gene: TRBD2
v_gene: TRBV20-1
j_gene: TRBJ2-5
abundance: .
CDR3aa: CSARGVQETQYF
CDR3nt: TGCAGTGCCCGGGGGGTACAAGAGACCCAGTACTTC

len: 12
d_gene: .
v_gene: TRBV5-1
j_gene: TRBJ2-5
abundance: few
CDR3aa: CASSSAGETQYF
CDR3nt: TGCGCCAGCAGCTCGGCTGGGGAGACCCAGTACTTC

len: 16
d_gene: .
v_gene: TRBV7-2
j_gene: TRBJ2-3
abundance: .
CDR3aa: CASSFQLPPLSDTQYF
CDR3nt: TGTGCCAGCAGCTTCCAACTTCCTCCGCTTTCCGATACGCAGTATTTT

len: 15
d_gene: .
v_gene: TRBV11-2
j_gene: TRBJ2-3
abundance: .
CDR3aa: CASSSSGASTDTQYF
CDR3nt: TGTGCCAGCAGCTCGTCCGGGGCCAGCACAGATACGCAGTATTTT

len: 13
d_gene: TRBD2
v_gene: TRBV7-8
j_gene: TRBJ2-1
abundance: .
CDR3aa: CASSLGAGDGLFF
CDR3nt: TGTGCCAGCAGCTTAGGAGCGGGAGATGGACTGTTCTTC